Here is one TCR beta chain with its context. This specimen comes from a study of blood T cell repertoires in COVID-19. Turning to the study itself: Sources were T cells, B-cell-depleted T cells, or PBMCs; the material itself was cDNA or gDNA.

The CDR3 extends over 14 amino acids. Germline values: CDR1 LNHDA, CDR2 SQIVND (reference sequence). V was pared by 7 bases and J by 7 bases, with 8 bases of the junction left unmatched. Per the original methods: Scientists estimated how many nucleated cells there were by amplifying reference gene primers. The protocol was immunoSEQ multiplex PCR, while the TCRdb copy is restricted to in-frame clones and leaves out a portion. Clonal size and the V and J genes are those of that table, whereas D and trimming came from the DNA. The table includes under 200,000 clones, around 79% detected once. J is TRBJ1-5 and V is TRBV19, with TRBD1 matching 9 bases. This clonotype originated in a man aged 55 to 70 with active or convalescent COVID-19. Sequenced sample: peripheral blood. The CDR3 here is CASIEGTGPQPQHF. Here the CDR3 DNA reads TGTGCCAGTATTGAAGGGACAGGGCCACAGCCCCAGCATTTT.